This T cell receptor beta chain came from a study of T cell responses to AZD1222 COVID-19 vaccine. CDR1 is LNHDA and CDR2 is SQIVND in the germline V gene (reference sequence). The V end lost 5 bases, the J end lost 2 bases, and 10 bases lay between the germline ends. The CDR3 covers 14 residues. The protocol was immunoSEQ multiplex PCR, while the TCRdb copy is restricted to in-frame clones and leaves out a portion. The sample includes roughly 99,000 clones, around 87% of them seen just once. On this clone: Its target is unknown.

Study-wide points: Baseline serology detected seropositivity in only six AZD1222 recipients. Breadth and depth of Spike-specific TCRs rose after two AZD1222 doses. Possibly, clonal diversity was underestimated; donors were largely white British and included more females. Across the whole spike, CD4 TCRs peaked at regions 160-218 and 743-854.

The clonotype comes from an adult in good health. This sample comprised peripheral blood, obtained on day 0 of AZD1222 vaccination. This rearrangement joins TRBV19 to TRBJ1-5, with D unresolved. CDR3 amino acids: CASSGGVGNQPQHF. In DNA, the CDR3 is TGTGCCAGTAGTGGTGGGGTCGGCAATCAGCCCCAGCATTTT. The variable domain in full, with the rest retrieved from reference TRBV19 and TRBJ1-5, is DGGITQSPKYLFRKEGQNVTLSCEQNLNHDAMYWYRQDPGQGLRLIYYSQIVNDFQKGDIAEGYSVSREKKESFPLTVTSAQKNPTAFYLCASSGGVGNQPQHFGDGTRLSIL.